A selection of T cell receptor beta chains follows, all from one sample in a study of shared clonotypes between healthy human individuals. Profiling relied on immunoSEQ multiplex PCR, and the TCRdb table lists in-frame clones only, not all of them. The table lists under 1,100,000 clones, 70% to 80% of them singletons. The sequencing sample was made of memory CD4+ T cells from PBMCs. These receptors all stem from a man in his late teens or twenties in good health. Some clones in this sample may be carry-over from other donors' samples. Each CDR3 is given with its conserved first and last residue. Fields, in order: CDR3 length, V gene, J gene, clone size, D gene, CDR3 DNA, CDR3 protein. D genes are given only for firm matches. Clone size is stated in some rows and not others, as once, few, many or a class when expanded.

len: 12; v_gene: TRBV2; j_gene: TRBJ2-3; abundance: -; d_gene: -; CDR3nt: TGTGCCAGCGGATATCACACAGATACGCAGTATTTT; CDR3aa: CASGYHTDTQYF
len: 14; v_gene: TRBV29-1; j_gene: TRBJ2-3; abundance: -; d_gene: TRBD2; CDR3nt: TGCAGCGCCCGGCGGGGGTTATTCACAGATACGCAGTATTTT; CDR3aa: CSARRGLFTDTQYF
len: 12; v_gene: TRBV6-1; j_gene: TRBJ2-7; abundance: -; d_gene: -; CDR3nt: TGTGCCAGCAGCCCCCTCTTCAACGAGCAGTACTTC; CDR3aa: CASSPLFNEQYF
len: 14; v_gene: TRBV6-5; j_gene: TRBJ2-7; abundance: -; d_gene: -; CDR3nt: TGCACCCTCAGGGGTGGCGGGCCTTTCTACGAGCAGTACTTC; CDR3aa: CTLRGGGPFYEQYF
len: 10; v_gene: TRBV7-2; j_gene: TRBJ1-1; abundance: -; d_gene: -; CDR3nt: TGTGCCAGCAGGGGTCTTACTTCTTTCTTT; CDR3aa: CASRGLTSFF
len: 15; v_gene: TRBV2; j_gene: TRBJ2-5; abundance: few; d_gene: TRBD1; CDR3nt: TGTGCCAGCACAAAGGGGGGGACAGGGCAAGAGACCCAGTACTTC; CDR3aa: CASTKGGTGQETQYF
len: 19; v_gene: TRBV7-3; j_gene: TRBJ2-1; abundance: -; d_gene: TRBD1; CDR3nt: TGTGCCAGCAGCCCCGTAGGGGGGACAGGGGGCTCCTCCTACAATGAGCAGTTCTTC; CDR3aa: CASSPVGGTGGSSYNEQFF
len: 14; v_gene: TRBV9; j_gene: TRBJ2-7; abundance: -; d_gene: TRBD2; CDR3nt: TGTGCCAGCAGCGTACTAGCGGGAACGTACGAGCAGTACTTC; CDR3aa: CASSVLAGTYEQYF
len: 12; v_gene: TRBV5-4; j_gene: TRBJ1-2; abundance: -; d_gene: -; CDR3nt: TGTGCCAGCAGGGCCGGAGACTATGGCTACACCTTC; CDR3aa: CASRAGDYGYTF
len: 17; v_gene: TRBV21-1; j_gene: TRBJ2-2; abundance: -; d_gene: -; CDR3nt: TGTGCCAGCAGCAAAGCCGGACGGAAAACGAACACCGGGGAGCTGTTTTTT; CDR3aa: CASSKAGRKTNTGELFF
len: 17; v_gene: TRBV7-8; j_gene: TRBJ2-5; abundance: -; d_gene: TRBD2; CDR3nt: TGTGCCAGCAGCTCCCTCAGGTTTAGCGGGGACCAAGAGACCCAGTACTTC; CDR3aa: CASSSLRFSGDQETQYF
len: 16; v_gene: TRBV5-1; j_gene: TRBJ1-2; abundance: -; d_gene: -; CDR3nt: TGCGCCAGCAGCTTGGGAGGGTCGACTGATCCCTATGGCTACACCTTC; CDR3aa: CASSLGGSTDPYGYTF
len: 13; v_gene: TRBV6-5; j_gene: TRBJ1-2; abundance: few; d_gene: -; CDR3nt: TGTGCCAGCAGTTACTCCGGGACACATGGCTACACCTTC; CDR3aa: CASSYSGTHGYTF
len: 13; v_gene: TRBV2; j_gene: TRBJ2-1; abundance: -; d_gene: TRBD2; CDR3nt: TGTGCCAGTGCCGCGGGAGGGTACAATGAGCAGTTCTTC; CDR3aa: CASAAGGYNEQFF
len: 14; v_gene: TRBV7-2; j_gene: TRBJ2-3; abundance: -; d_gene: -; CDR3nt: TGTGCCAGCAGCTTAGTTGGGCTCACAGATACGCAGTATTTT; CDR3aa: CASSLVGLTDTQYF
len: 14; v_gene: TRBV2; j_gene: TRBJ1-2; abundance: -; d_gene: TRBD1; CDR3nt: TGTGCCAGCAGTGGGACAGGGACTAACTATGGCTACACCTTC; CDR3aa: CASSGTGTNYGYTF
len: 15; v_gene: TRBV15; j_gene: TRBJ2-5; abundance: -; d_gene: TRBD1; CDR3nt: TGTGCCACCAGCAGAACGGGACAGGCCCAAGAGACCCAGTACTTC; CDR3aa: CATSRTGQAQETQYF
len: 13; v_gene: TRBV6-1; j_gene: TRBJ1-5; abundance: few; d_gene: -; CDR3nt: TGTGCCAGCAGTATCGACGGCCATCAGCCCCAGCATTTT; CDR3aa: CASSIDGHQPQHF
len: 15; v_gene: TRBV23-1; j_gene: TRBJ1-3; abundance: -; d_gene: -; CDR3nt: TGCGCCAGCAGTCAATCAGGGGGAGATGGAAACACCATATATTTT; CDR3aa: CASSQSGGDGNTIYF
len: 14; v_gene: TRBV28; j_gene: TRBJ2-7; abundance: -; d_gene: -; CDR3nt: TGTGCCAGCAGTTTGGGTCCTAGCCAAGACGAGCAGTACTTC; CDR3aa: CASSLGPSQDEQYF
len: 18; v_gene: TRBV11-1; j_gene: TRBJ2-5; abundance: few; d_gene: -; CDR3nt: TGTGCCAGCAGCTTTAGGGGAACCGGACCAACTAGTCCGGAGACCCAGTACTTC; CDR3aa: CASSFRGTGPTSPETQYF
len: 15; v_gene: TRBV11-1; j_gene: TRBJ2-2; abundance: -; d_gene: -; CDR3nt: TGTGCCAGCAGGGCGCAGGGGGGCACTGGCGGGGAGCTGTTTTTT; CDR3aa: CASRAQGGTGGELFF
len: 19; v_gene: TRBV19; j_gene: TRBJ2-1; abundance: -; d_gene: TRBD2; CDR3nt: TGTGCCAGTAGTATTGTGGGACGACCGACTAGCGGGAGATTTTCGGGCAAATTCTTC; CDR3aa: CASSIVGRPTSGRFSGKFF
len: 14; v_gene: TRBV5-6; j_gene: TRBJ2-7; abundance: -; d_gene: -; CDR3nt: TGTGCCAGCAGCTTAGACGGACCTGCCTACGAGCAGTACTTC; CDR3aa: CASSLDGPAYEQYF
len: 14; v_gene: TRBV14; j_gene: TRBJ2-3; abundance: -; d_gene: -; CDR3nt: TGTGCCAGCAGCCACCGACAGGACTCGGATACGCAGTATTTT; CDR3aa: CASSHRQDSDTQYF
len: 14; v_gene: TRBV2; j_gene: TRBJ2-2; abundance: -; d_gene: TRBD2; CDR3nt: TGTGCCAGCACTGGGAGGGCCGGTACCGGGGAGCTGTTTTTT; CDR3aa: CASTGRAGTGELFF
len: 12; v_gene: TRBV25-1; j_gene: TRBJ1-1; abundance: few; d_gene: -; CDR3nt: TGTGCCAGCAGGTCGGGGCACACTGAAGCTTTCTTT; CDR3aa: CASRSGHTEAFF
len: 13; v_gene: TRBV19; j_gene: TRBJ1-1; abundance: once; d_gene: -; CDR3nt: TGTGCCAGTAGTCAGAAATCCCCCACTGAAGCTTTCTTT; CDR3aa: CASSQKSPTEAFF
len: 14; v_gene: TRBV10-3; j_gene: TRBJ2-7; abundance: once; d_gene: -; CDR3nt: TGTGCCATCAGTGCGGTACAGTACTCCTACGAGCAGTACTTC; CDR3aa: CAISAVQYSYEQYF
len: 12; v_gene: TRBV28; j_gene: TRBJ1-1; abundance: few; d_gene: -; CDR3nt: TGTGCCAGCAGCCAGTTGAACACTGAAGCTTTCTTT; CDR3aa: CASSQLNTEAFF
len: 18; v_gene: TRBV19; j_gene: TRBJ2-4; abundance: once; d_gene: -; CDR3nt: TGTGCCAGTAGTATGGGCAGGGCCTCTTATGGCAAAGGAAACATTCAGTACTTC; CDR3aa: CASSMGRASYGKGNIQYF
len: 15; v_gene: TRBV18; j_gene: TRBJ1-1; abundance: -; d_gene: -; CDR3nt: TGTGCCAGCTCACCCCAAGGACAGTCTCGAAGGGAGGCTTTCTTT; CDR3aa: CASSPQGQSRREAFF
len: 14; v_gene: TRBV5-6; j_gene: TRBJ1-3; abundance: -; d_gene: TRBD1; CDR3nt: TGTGCCAGCAGCCTTGAGGACAGGGGAAACACCATATATTTT; CDR3aa: CASSLEDRGNTIYF
len: 15; v_gene: TRBV5-1; j_gene: TRBJ2-5; abundance: -; d_gene: TRBD1; CDR3nt: TGCGCCAGCAGCTTGTTCAGGGGGTCACAAGAGACCCAGTACTTC; CDR3aa: CASSLFRGSQETQYF
len: 14; v_gene: TRBV29-1; j_gene: TRBJ1-4; abundance: -; d_gene: TRBD1; CDR3nt: TGCAGCGTAACCGGACAGGGCGCTAATGAAAAACTGTTTTTT; CDR3aa: CSVTGQGANEKLFF
len: 13; v_gene: TRBV30; j_gene: TRBJ1-6; abundance: -; d_gene: -; CDR3nt: TGTGCCTGGAACTACAGAAATAATTCACCCCTCCACTTT; CDR3aa: CAWNYRNNSPLHF
len: 16; v_gene: TRBV5-4; j_gene: TRBJ2-1; abundance: -; d_gene: -; CDR3nt: TGTGCCAGCAGCCCTGCGAGTGGCACCTTATACAATGAGCAGTTCTTC; CDR3aa: CASSPASGTLYNEQFF
len: 18; v_gene: TRBV5-1; j_gene: TRBJ2-1; abundance: once; d_gene: -; CDR3nt: TGCGCCAGCAGCTTGGCCTTTTCTTTCCCGGGAGTCGGGGATGAGCAGTTCTTC; CDR3aa: CASSLAFSFPGVGDEQFF
len: 17; v_gene: TRBV7-9; j_gene: TRBJ2-1; abundance: -; d_gene: -; CDR3nt: TGTGCCAGCAGCCAGTGCTCCGGCGGCCGATGCTACAATGAGCAGTTCTTC; CDR3aa: CASSQCSGGRCYNEQFF
len: 14; v_gene: TRBV9; j_gene: TRBJ1-2; abundance: -; d_gene: -; CDR3nt: TGTGCCAGCAGCGTAGCGGGGTTAAACTATGGCTACACCTTC; CDR3aa: CASSVAGLNYGYTF
len: 13; v_gene: TRBV18; j_gene: TRBJ1-1; abundance: -; d_gene: -; CDR3nt: TGTGCCAGCTCCGGACAGTCCAACACTGAAGCTTTCTTT; CDR3aa: CASSGQSNTEAFF
len: 14; v_gene: TRBV2; j_gene: TRBJ1-3; abundance: -; d_gene: -; CDR3nt: TGTGCCAGCAGTCCCCGTTCCTCTGGAAACACCATATATTTT; CDR3aa: CASSPRSSGNTIYF
len: 12; v_gene: TRBV28; j_gene: TRBJ2-7; abundance: -; d_gene: -; CDR3nt: TGTGCCAGCAGACAAGGGACCTACGAGCAGTACTTC; CDR3aa: CASRQGTYEQYF
len: 17; v_gene: TRBV4-1; j_gene: TRBJ2-1; abundance: few; d_gene: TRBD2; CDR3nt: TGCGCCAGCAGCCGCCGCGGGACTAGCGGGTTTTACAATGAGCAGTTCTTC; CDR3aa: CASSRRGTSGFYNEQFF
len: 15; v_gene: TRBV5-4; j_gene: TRBJ2-7; abundance: -; d_gene: TRBD2; CDR3nt: TGTGCCAGCAGCCCGGGACTAGCGGGATTTTTGGAGCAGTACTTC; CDR3aa: CASSPGLAGFLEQYF
len: 15; v_gene: TRBV5-6; j_gene: TRBJ2-3; abundance: -; d_gene: -; CDR3nt: TGTGCCAGCAGCTTGGGGTTTGGGTCACTGGATACGCAGTATTTT; CDR3aa: CASSLGFGSLDTQYF
len: 17; v_gene: TRBV7-6; j_gene: TRBJ2-2; abundance: many; d_gene: TRBD2; CDR3nt: TGTGCCAGCAGCCCACCGGGACTAGCGGGAGTCCCCGGGGAGCTGTTTTTT; CDR3aa: CASSPPGLAGVPGELFF
len: 13; v_gene: TRBV18; j_gene: TRBJ2-7; abundance: once; d_gene: TRBD1; CDR3nt: TGTGCCAGCTCACCGGGACAGATCTACGAGCAGTACTTC; CDR3aa: CASSPGQIYEQYF
len: 16; v_gene: TRBV2; j_gene: TRBJ1-2; abundance: few; d_gene: -; CDR3nt: TGTGCCAGCAGTCCTACCGGGACACCGATTGCGGAAGGCTACACCTTC; CDR3aa: CASSPTGTPIAEGYTF
len: 14; v_gene: TRBV19; j_gene: TRBJ2-3; abundance: many; d_gene: -; CDR3nt: TGTGCCAGTAGTAAAGACGCAGGGAGGTCCACGCAGTATTTT; CDR3aa: CASSKDAGRSTQYF
len: 16; v_gene: TRBV28; j_gene: TRBJ2-6; abundance: -; d_gene: -; CDR3nt: TGTGCCAGCAGTTTATCTGGGGACTCTGGGGCCAACGTCCTGACTTTC; CDR3aa: CASSLSGDSGANVLTF
len: 12; v_gene: TRBV29-1; j_gene: TRBJ1-1; abundance: -; d_gene: -; CDR3nt: TGCAGCGTTAGACCGGACTACACTGAAGCTTTCTTT; CDR3aa: CSVRPDYTEAFF
len: 17; v_gene: TRBV6-1; j_gene: TRBJ1-5; abundance: -; d_gene: -; CDR3nt: TGTGCCAGCAGTGAAAGGTGGGGCAGGGGAGTCGCCCAGCCCCAGCATTTT; CDR3aa: CASSERWGRGVAQPQHF
len: 13; v_gene: TRBV27; j_gene: TRBJ1-1; abundance: -; d_gene: -; CDR3nt: TGTGCCAGCAGTTTGTTGGTGAACACTGAAGCTTTCTTT; CDR3aa: CASSLLVNTEAFF